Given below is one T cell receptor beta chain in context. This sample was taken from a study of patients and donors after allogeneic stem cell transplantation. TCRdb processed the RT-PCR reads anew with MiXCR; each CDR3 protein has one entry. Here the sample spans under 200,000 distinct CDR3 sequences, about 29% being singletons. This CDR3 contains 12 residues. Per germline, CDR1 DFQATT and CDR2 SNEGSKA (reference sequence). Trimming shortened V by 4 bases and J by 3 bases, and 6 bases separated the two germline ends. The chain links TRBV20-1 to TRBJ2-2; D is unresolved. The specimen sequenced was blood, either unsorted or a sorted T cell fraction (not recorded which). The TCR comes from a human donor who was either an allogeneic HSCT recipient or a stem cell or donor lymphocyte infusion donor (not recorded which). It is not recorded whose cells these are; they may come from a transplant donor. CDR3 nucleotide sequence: TGCAGTGCTACCCGGGACACCGGGGAGCTGTTTTTT. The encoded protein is CSATRDTGELFF.